This entry is about one T cell receptor (beta chain). Sequencing was performed with immunoSEQ multiplex PCR; in TCRdb, only in-frame clones are kept and a portion is missing. This table holds approximately 97,000 clones, around 92% found once. This sample was taken from a study of T cell changes during pregnancy in multiple sclerosis. Unmatched junction bases numbered 1, after V lost 2 bases and J lost 9 bases. The CDR3 is 12 amino acids. Germline loops: CDR1 MNHNY, CDR2 SVGAGI (reference sequence). Specimen: peripheral blood, collected after pregnancy. The TCR sequence derives from a female donor in good health, enrolled as a control in a pregnancy study. The chain recombines TRBV6-6 with TRBJ1-2; 9 bases map to TRBD1. CDR3 sequence (DNA): TGTGCCAGCAGTTACGGGACAGGGAGCTACACCTTC. Its protein is CASSYGTGSYTF.